The 8 T cell receptor beta chains reported below all come from one sample, sequenced in a study of tumor-infiltrating lymphocytes in primary liver carcinoma. Both RNA and DNA were isolated together from around 18-30 mg of bulk tissue that had not been sorted. A constant-region primer primed TCR beta cDNA synthesis from roughly 520 ng of total RNA. Modified slightly, ARM-PCR produced TCR beta libraries over three nested multiplex PCR rounds. Researchers ran the first two PCR rounds for roughly 10 cycles each with TRBV1-TRBV30 forward primers and a C-beta reverse primer. TCRdb re-derived calls from the multiplex PCR reads in MiXCR, one entry per CDR3 protein. This repertoire shows some 50,000 distinct CDR3 sequences, 65% to 80% found once; its top ten account for around 30%. Specimen: liver tumor tissue from sampling region 5. Regarding subset: tumor region T5, tumor centre. Receptors were obtained from a man aged 35-49 years with primary liver carcinoma and hepatitis B virus infection.

Concerning this clonotype: At one end, the junction sequence differs from germline, possibly due to a read error. The chain links TRBV4-1 to TRBJ2-3; TRBD1 might be the D (5 bases). Germline assignment: CDR1 MGHRA and CDR2 YSYEKL. There are 15 residues in the CDR3. The CDR3: CANSDLRGMANTQYF. Here the CDR3 DNA reads TGCGCCAACAGCGATTTAAGGGGAATGGCAAATACGCAGTATTTT.

J is TRBJ2-7 and V is TRBV28; tentatively, D is TRBD1 (5 bases). This CDR3 has 15 residues. Between the trimmed V and J ends, which lost 4 bases and 9 bases, there was a span of 22 bases. CDR1 is MDHEN and CDR2 is SYDVKM in the germline V gene. Here the CDR3 DNA reads TGTGCCAGCAGTTCGGCTGACAGTTCGAGACCATCGCAGTACTTC. This sequence encodes CASSSADSSRPSQYF.

A remark on this clonotype: The CDR3 carries no conserved terminal phenylalanine or tryptophan, so it likely arises from a read error. No DNA is shown, since the ends of the CDR3 on it are uncertain; the CDR3 is the one TCRdb lists. This chain uses TRBV7-8 with TRBJ2-7; TRBD1 is the table's D call, not checked against the DNA. Germline-derived CDR1 and CDR2 are SGHVS and FQNEAQ. A total of 14 residues make up the CDR3, ends included. The CDR3 loop reads CASSLGYRDRDQHS.

This sequence joins TRBV16 and TRBJ2-7; a possible D gene is TRBD2 (6 bases). CDR3 length equals 14 residues. Germline loops: CDR1 KGHSY, CDR2 FQNENV. V lost 7 bases to trimming and J lost 3 bases, with 16 bases between them. CDR3 residues: CASNPGTPYYEQYF. For the CDR3, the DNA is TGTGCCAGCAACCCCGGGACTCCCTACTACGAGCAGTACTTC.

The V gene is TRBV6-5, the J gene TRBJ2-7; D ambiguous. This CDR3 has 13 amino acids. With 9 bases removed from V and 3 bases from J, the gap between germline ends came to 15 bases. The germline V gene has CDR1 MNHEY and CDR2 SVGAGI. The CDR3 region is CASSRDCGYEQYF. The CDR3 DNA is TGTGCCAGTAGCCGAGACTGTGGCTACGAGCAGTACTTC.

This clonotype has at least ten counts. This chain uses TRBV7-9 with TRBJ2-7, with D tentatively TRBD1 (6 bases). Trimming took off 4 bases at V and 5 bases at J, with 21 bases between the two ends. Per the germline V gene, CDR1 is SEHNR and CDR2 is FQNEAQ (reference sequence). The CDR3 runs 16 residues. The CDR3 spells CASSYGRQATIDEQYF. The CDR3 nucleotides are TGTGCCAGCAGCTATGGGCGACAGGCAACGATCGACGAGCAGTACTTC. The whole variable domain, filled in from reference TRBV7-9 and TRBJ2-7, reads DTGVSQNPRHKITKRGQNVTFRCDPISEHNRLYWYRQTLGQGPEFLTYFQNEAQLEKSRLLSDRFSAERPKGSFSTLEIQRTEQGDSAMYLCASSYGRQATIDEQYFGPGTRLTVT.

Turning to this clonotype: One end of the junction does not line up with germline, which may come from a read error. V is TRBV29-1 and J is TRBJ1-2; D gene unclear. Looked up from germline, CDR1 is SQVTM and CDR2 is ANQGSEA. The CDR3 is 12 amino acids. CDR3: CSVAQSNYGYIF. The CDR3 nucleotides read TGCAGCGTCGCACAGTCCAACTATGGCTACATCTTC.

This clonotype was observed at least ten times. The chain combines TRBV10-2 with TRBJ2-3; D is undetermined. Germline loops: CDR1 WSHSY, CDR2 SAAADI. Trimming shortened V by 9 bases and J by 1 base, and 14 bases separated the two germline ends. This CDR3 has 14 residues. The CDR3 loop is CASSALSGTDTQYF. DNA of the CDR3: TGCGCCAGTTCAGCCTTATCAGGCACAGATACGCAGTATTTT.